The 10 T cell receptor beta chains below come from one sample, sequenced in a study of T cells in localized non-small cell lung cancer. Clones were read by immunoSEQ multiplex PCR, and TCRdb kept only the in-frame ones, dropping some. This table holds 25,000 to 35,000 clones, roughly 91% found once. Source: peripheral blood, taken before any cancer treatment. The receptors shown here come from a woman between 35 and 75 years old with stage I lung adenocarcinoma.

CDR3 in amino acids: CATLTGNQPQHF. As DNA, the CDR3 is TGTGCCACACTGACAGGGAATCAGCCCCAGCATTTT. The chain joins TRBV28 to TRBJ1-5, with 7 bases matching TRBD1. The CDR3 is 12 amino acids. The V gene's germline CDR1 is MDHEN and CDR2 SYDVKM. V shed 10 bases, J shed 4 bases, and the junction held 4 bases outside the gene matches.

The V gene is TRBV2, the J gene TRBJ1-1, with TRBD1 identical over 10 bases. CDR1 and CDR2 from the germline V gene are SNHLY and FYNNEI. The CDR3 is 14 amino acids. V was pared by 4 bases and J by 5 bases, with 4 bases of the junction left unmatched. The CDR3 region has the DNA TGTGCCAGCAGTGCGGACAGGGGGGGGACTGAAGCTTTCTTT. As protein: CASSADRGGTEAFF.

The rearrangement links TRBV14 to TRBJ2-4, with 8 bases fitting TRBD1. Losses at the gene ends were 5 bases for V and 7 bases for J; bases not matched to a gene: 10. The CDR3 runs 15 residues. Germline values: CDR1 SGHDN, CDR2 FVKESK. DNA of the CDR3: TGTGCCAGCAGCTTCAGACAGGGGCTAGGGAACATTCAGTACTTC. The encoded protein is CASSFRQGLGNIQYF.

CDR3 amino acids: CASSAGTYEQYF. The CDR3 DNA is TGTGCCAGCTCAGCAGGGACCTACGAGCAGTACTTC. The chain joins TRBV18 to TRBJ2-7; the D gene is possibly TRBD1 (5 bases). The CDR3 extends over 12 amino acids. The V gene lost 5 bases and the J gene lost 2 bases, with 7 bases spanning the gap. Germline loops: CDR1 KGHSH, CDR2 LQKENI. The complete variable domain, with remaining parts taken from reference TRBV18 and TRBJ2-7, reads NAGVMQNPRHLVRRRGQEARLRCSPMKGHSHVYWYRQLPEEGLKFMVYLQKENIIDESGMPKERFSAEFPKEGPSILRIQQVVRGDSAAYFCASSAGTYEQYFGPGTRLTVT.

CDR3 bases: TGTGCCAGCAGCATGGGACCCGGGACTCAATACAATGAGCAGTTCTTC. This gives the protein CASSMGPGTQYNEQFF. The chain has TRBV11-2 and TRBJ2-1; TRBD2 might be the D (6 bases). V was pared by 5 bases and J by 4 bases, with 18 bases between. Germline assignment: CDR1 SGHAT and CDR2 FQNNGV. This CDR3 region has 16 residues.

The V and J genes are TRBV10-3 and TRBJ2-3, with TRBD1 matching 9 bases. There are 18 residues in the CDR3. Trimming removed 3 bases from V and 6 bases from J; junction bases left unmatched: 16. CDR1 is ENHRY and CDR2 is SYGVKD in the germline V gene. This CDR3 is CAISDPGFPGQGTDTQYF. The CDR3, as DNA: TGTGCCATCAGTGACCCAGGTTTTCCGGGACAGGGAACCGATACGCAGTATTTT.

V and J are TRBV6-1 and TRBJ1-6; D gene uncertain. V lost 4 bases and J 2 bases, leaving 6 bases between the germline ends. Germline values: CDR1 MNHNS, CDR2 SASEGT. The CDR3 length is 14 residues. This CDR3 reads CASSAGPYNSPLHF. The CDR3 nucleotides read TGTGCCAGCAGTGCGGGTCCCTATAATTCACCCCTCCACTTT.

The J gene is TRBJ1-5, the V gene TRBV7-9, with D unclear. The CDR3 is made up of 15 amino acids. Trimming took 1 base from V and 4 from J, leaving 11 bases between them. The germline V gene encodes CDR1 SEHNR and CDR2 FQNEAQ (reference sequence). The CDR3 protein is CASSLGSVANQPQHF. DNA for the CDR3: TGTGCCAGCAGCTTAGGGTCCGTCGCAAATCAGCCCCAGCATTTT.

The J gene is TRBJ2-3, the V gene TRBV10-3, with 10 bases identical to TRBD2. Unmatched junction bases numbered 10, after V lost 4 bases and J lost 6 bases. Germline values: CDR1 ENHRY, CDR2 SYGVKD. CDR3 size: 16 residues. The CDR3 nucleotides are TGTGCCATCAGTGGGTCTAGCGGGGGATACCCCGATACGCAGTATTTT. Its protein product is CAISGSSGGYPDTQYF.

J is TRBJ2-1 and V is TRBV7-2; 13 bases are a match to TRBD2. Germline CDR1 is SGHTA and CDR2 is FQGNSA. CDR3 length equals 19 residues. V lost 5 bases, J lost 0 bases, and 10 bases stayed unmatched. The chain's CDR3 is CASSLRTSGGDFSYNEQFF. CDR3 nucleotides: TGTGCCAGCAGCCTAAGGACTAGCGGGGGTGACTTCTCCTACAATGAGCAGTTCTTC.